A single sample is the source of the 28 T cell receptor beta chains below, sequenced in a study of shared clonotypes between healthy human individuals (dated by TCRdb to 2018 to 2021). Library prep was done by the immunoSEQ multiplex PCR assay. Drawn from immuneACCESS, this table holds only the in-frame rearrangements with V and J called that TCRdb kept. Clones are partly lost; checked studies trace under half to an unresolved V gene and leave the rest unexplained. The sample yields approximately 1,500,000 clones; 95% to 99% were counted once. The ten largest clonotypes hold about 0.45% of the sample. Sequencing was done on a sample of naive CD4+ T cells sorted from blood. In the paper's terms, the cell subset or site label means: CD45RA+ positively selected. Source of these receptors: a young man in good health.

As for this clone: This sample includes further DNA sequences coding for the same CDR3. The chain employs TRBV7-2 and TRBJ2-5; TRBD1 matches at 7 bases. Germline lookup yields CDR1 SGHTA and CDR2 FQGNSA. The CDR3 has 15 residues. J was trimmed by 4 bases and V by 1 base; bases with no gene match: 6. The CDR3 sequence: CASSLDRGRGETQYF. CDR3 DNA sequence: TGTGCCAGCAGCTTAGACAGGGGAAGAGGAGAGACCCAGTACTTC.

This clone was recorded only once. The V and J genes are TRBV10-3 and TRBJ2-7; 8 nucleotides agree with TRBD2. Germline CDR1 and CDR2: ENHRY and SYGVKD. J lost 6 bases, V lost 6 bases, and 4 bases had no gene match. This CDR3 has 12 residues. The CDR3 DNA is TGTGCCATCAGCGGGACTAGGGGCGAGCAGTACTTC. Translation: CAISGTRGEQYF.

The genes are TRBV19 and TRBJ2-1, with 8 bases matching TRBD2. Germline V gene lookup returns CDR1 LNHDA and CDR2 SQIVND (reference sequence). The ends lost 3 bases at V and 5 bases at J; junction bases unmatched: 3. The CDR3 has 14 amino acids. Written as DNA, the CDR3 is TGTGCCAGTAGTATGAAGCGGGAGAACAATGAGCAGTTCTTC. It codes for CASSMKRENNEQFF.

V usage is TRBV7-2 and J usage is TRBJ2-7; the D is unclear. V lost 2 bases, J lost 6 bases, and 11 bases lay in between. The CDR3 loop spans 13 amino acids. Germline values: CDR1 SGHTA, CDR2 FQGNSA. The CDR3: CASSLMRMGEQYF. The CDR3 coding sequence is TGTGCCAGCAGCTTAATGCGGATGGGCGAGCAGTACTTC. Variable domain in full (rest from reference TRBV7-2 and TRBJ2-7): GAGVSQSPSNKVTEKGKDVELRCDPISGHTALYWYRQSLGQGLEFLIYFQGNSAPDKSGLPSDRFSAERTGGSVSTLTIQRTQQEDSAVYLCASSLMRMGEQYFGPGTRLTVT.

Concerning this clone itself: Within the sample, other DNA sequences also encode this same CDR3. The CDR3 here is CASSLGTGEKLFF. The CDR3 DNA follows: TGTGCCAGCTCACTGGGGACAGGCGAAAAACTGTTTTTT. This chain connects TRBV18 to TRBJ1-4; 8 bases fit TRBD1. The CDR3 length is 13 residues. Germline V gene lookup returns CDR1 KGHSH and CDR2 LQKENI. The V gene end was trimmed by 4 bases and the J gene end by 8 bases; junction bases not matched to a gene: 3.

The CDR3 bases are TGCGCCAGCAGCTTGGTCGCACACGAGCAGTACTTC. Translated, it gives CASSLVAHEQYF. The rearrangement joins TRBV5-1 to TRBJ2-7; no definite D call. V was clipped by 0 bases and J by 5 bases, with 6 bases between them. Germline loops: CDR1 SGHRS, CDR2 YFSETQ. The length of the CDR3 is 12 residues.

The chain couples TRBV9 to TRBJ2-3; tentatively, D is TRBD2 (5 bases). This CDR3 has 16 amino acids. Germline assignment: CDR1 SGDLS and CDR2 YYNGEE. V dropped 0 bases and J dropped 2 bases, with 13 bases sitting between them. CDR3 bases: TGTGCCAGCAGCGTAGGTTCGGGGATGCTCACAGATACGCAGTATTTT. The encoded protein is CASSVGSGMLTDTQYF. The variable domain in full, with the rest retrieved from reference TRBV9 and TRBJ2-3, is DSGVTQTPKHLITATGQRVTLRCSPRSGDLSVYWYQQSLDQGLQFLIQYYNGEERAKGNILERFSAQQFPDLHSELNLSSLELGDSALYFCASSVGSGMLTDTQYFGPGTRLTVL.

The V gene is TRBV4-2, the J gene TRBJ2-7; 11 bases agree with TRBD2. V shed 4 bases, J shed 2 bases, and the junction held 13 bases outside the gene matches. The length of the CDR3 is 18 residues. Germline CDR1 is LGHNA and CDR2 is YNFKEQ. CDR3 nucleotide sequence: TGTGCCAGCAGCCTTAGCGCCGCGACTAGCGGGACAACCTACGAGCAGTACTTC. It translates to CASSLSAATSGTTYEQYF.

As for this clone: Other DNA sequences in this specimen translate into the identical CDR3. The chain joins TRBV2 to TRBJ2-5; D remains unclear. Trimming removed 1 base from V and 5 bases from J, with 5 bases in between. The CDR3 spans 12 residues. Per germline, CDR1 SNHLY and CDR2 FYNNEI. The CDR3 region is CASSEGGETQYF. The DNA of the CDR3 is TGTGCCAGCAGTGAAGGGGGTGAGACCCAGTACTTC.

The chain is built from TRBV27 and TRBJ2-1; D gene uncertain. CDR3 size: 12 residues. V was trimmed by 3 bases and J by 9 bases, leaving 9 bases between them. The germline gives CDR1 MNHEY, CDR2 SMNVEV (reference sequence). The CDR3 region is CASSFLRAEQFF. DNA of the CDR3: TGTGCCAGCAGTTTCTTGCGCGCTGAGCAGTTCTTC.

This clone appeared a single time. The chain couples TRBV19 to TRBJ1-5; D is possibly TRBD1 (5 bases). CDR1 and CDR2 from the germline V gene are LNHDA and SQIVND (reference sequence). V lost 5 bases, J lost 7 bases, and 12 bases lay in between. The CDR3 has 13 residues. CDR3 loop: CASSVVGVQPQHF. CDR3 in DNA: TGTGCCAGTAGTGTTGTAGGGGTACAGCCCCAGCATTTT.

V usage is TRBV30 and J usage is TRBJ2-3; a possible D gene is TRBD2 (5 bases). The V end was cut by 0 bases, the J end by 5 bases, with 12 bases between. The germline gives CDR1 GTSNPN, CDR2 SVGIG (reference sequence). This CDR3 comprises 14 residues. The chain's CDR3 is CAWSVSLRGDTQYF. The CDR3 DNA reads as TGTGCCTGGAGTGTTTCATTACGGGGAGATACGCAGTATTTT.

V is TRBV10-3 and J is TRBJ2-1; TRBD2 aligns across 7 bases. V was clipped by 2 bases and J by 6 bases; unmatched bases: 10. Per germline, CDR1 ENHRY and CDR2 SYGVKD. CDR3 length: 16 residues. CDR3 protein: CAISEGRDYSINEQFF. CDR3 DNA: TGTGCCATCAGTGAGGGAAGGGACTATTCGATCAATGAGCAGTTCTTC.

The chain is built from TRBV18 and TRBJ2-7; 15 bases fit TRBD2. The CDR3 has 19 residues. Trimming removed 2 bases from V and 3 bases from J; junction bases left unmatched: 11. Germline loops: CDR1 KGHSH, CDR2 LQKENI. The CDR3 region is CASSPSYTGTSGRFYEQYF. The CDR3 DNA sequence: TGTGCCAGCTCACCATCTTACACCGGGACTAGCGGGAGGTTCTACGAGCAGTACTTC.

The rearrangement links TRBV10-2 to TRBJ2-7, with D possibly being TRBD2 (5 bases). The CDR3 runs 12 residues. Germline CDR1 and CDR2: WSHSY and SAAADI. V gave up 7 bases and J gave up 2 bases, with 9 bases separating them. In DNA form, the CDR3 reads TGCGCCAGCAACCAGCGGCCCTACGAGCAGTACTTC. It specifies CASNQRPYEQYF.

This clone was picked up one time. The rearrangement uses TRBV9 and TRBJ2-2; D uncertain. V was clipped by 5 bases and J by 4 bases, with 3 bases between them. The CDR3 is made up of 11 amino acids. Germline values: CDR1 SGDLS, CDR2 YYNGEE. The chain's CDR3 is CASRSTGELFF. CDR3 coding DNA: TGTGCCAGCAGGAGCACCGGGGAGCTGTTTTTT. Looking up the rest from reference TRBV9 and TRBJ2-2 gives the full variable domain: DSGVTQTPKHLITATGQRVTLRCSPRSGDLSVYWYQQSLDQGLQFLIQYYNGEERAKGNILERFSAQQFPDLHSELNLSSLELGDSALYFCASRSTGELFFGEGSRLTVL.

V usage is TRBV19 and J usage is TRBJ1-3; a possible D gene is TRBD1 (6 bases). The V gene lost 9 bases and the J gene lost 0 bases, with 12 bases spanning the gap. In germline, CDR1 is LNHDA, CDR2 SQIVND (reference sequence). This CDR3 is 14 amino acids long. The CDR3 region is CASRQEYSGNTIYF. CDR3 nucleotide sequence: TGTGCCAGCCGACAGGAGTACTCTGGAAACACCATATATTTT.

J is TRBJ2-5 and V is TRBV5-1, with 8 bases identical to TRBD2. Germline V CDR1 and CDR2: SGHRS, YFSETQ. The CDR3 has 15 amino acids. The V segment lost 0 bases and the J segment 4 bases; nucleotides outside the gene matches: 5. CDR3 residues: CASSLAASGLETQYF. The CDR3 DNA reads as TGCGCCAGCAGCTTGGCCGCTAGCGGGCTAGAGACCCAGTACTTC.

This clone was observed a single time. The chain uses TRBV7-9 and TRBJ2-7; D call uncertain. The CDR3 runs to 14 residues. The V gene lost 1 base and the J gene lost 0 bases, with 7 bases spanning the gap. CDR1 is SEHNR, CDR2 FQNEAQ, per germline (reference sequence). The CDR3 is CASSLVADSYEQYF. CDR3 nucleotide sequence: TGTGCCAGCAGCTTAGTGGCGGACTCCTACGAGCAGTACTTC.

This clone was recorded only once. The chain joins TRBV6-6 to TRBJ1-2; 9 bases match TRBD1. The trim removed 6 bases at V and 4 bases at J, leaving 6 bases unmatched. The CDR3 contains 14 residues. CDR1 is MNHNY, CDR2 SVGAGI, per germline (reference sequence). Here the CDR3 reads CASRTGQGVYGYTF. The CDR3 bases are TGTGCCAGCAGGACGGGACAGGGCGTCTATGGCTACACCTTC.

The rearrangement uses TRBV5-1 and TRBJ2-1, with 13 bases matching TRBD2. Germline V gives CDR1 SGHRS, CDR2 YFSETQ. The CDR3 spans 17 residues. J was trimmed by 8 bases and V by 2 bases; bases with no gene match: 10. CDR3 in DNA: TGCGCCAGCAGCTTTAGGAGACTAGCGGGAGGAATCGATGAGCAGTTCTTC. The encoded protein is CASSFRRLAGGIDEQFF.

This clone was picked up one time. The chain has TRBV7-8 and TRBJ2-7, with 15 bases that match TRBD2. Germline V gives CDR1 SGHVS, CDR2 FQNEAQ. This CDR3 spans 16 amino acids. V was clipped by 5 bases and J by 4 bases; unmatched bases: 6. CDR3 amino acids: CASSRGTSGGSYEQYF. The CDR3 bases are TGTGCCAGCAGCCGCGGGACTAGCGGGGGGAGTTACGAGCAGTACTTC.

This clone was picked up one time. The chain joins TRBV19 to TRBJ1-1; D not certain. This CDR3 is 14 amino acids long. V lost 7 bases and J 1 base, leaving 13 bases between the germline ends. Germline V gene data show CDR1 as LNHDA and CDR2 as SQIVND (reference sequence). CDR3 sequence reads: CASKGAGTNTEAFF. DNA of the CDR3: TGTGCCAGTAAAGGAGCCGGAACGAACACTGAAGCTTTCTTT.

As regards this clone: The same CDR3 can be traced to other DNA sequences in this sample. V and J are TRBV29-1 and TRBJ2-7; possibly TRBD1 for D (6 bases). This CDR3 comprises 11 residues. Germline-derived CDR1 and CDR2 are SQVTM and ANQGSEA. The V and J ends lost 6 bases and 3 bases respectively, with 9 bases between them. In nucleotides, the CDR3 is TGCAGCGTCGGACAGTTCTACGAGCAGTACTTC. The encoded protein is CSVGQFYEQYF.

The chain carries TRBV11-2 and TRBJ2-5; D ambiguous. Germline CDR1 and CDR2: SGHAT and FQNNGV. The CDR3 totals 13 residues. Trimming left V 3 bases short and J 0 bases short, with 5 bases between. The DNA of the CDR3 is TGTGCCAGCAGCTTTTCGGACCAAGAGACCCAGTACTTC. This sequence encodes CASSFSDQETQYF.

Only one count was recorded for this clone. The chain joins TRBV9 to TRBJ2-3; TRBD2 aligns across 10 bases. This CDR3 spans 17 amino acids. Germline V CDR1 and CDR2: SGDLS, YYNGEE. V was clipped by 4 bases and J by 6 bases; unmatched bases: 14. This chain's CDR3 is CASSPQTASGSGDTQYF. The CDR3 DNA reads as TGTGCCAGCAGCCCCCAGACGGCTAGCGGGAGTGGGGATACGCAGTATTTT.

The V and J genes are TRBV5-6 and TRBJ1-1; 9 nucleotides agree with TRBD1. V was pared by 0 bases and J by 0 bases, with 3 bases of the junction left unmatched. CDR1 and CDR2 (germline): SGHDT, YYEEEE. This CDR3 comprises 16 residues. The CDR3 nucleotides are TGTGCCAGCAGCTTGGCCGGGACAGGGCTGAACACTGAAGCTTTCTTT. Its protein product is CASSLAGTGLNTEAFF.

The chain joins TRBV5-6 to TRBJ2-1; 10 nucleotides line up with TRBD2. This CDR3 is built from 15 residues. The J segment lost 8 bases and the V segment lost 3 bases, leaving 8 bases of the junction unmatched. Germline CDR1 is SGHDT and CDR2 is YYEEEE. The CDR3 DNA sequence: TGTGCCAGCAGCTCGGGACTAGCGTATCTCTATGAGCAGTTCTTC. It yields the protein CASSSGLAYLYEQFF.